This T cell receptor (beta chain) was identified in a study of somatic mutations in cytotoxic T cells in rheumatoid arthritis. The method was immunoSEQ multiplex PCR; TCRdb's version includes in-frame clones alone and lacks a portion of them. The repertoire holds approximately 20,000 clones, with about four fifths as singletons. Losses at the gene ends were 5 bases for V and 6 bases for J; bases not matched to a gene: 3. The germline V gene has CDR1 MNHEY and CDR2 SVGAGI. The CDR3 has 13 amino acids. The sequencing input was CD8+ T cells sorted from blood. The sequence was collected from a woman between 45 and 65 years old in good health. The V gene is TRBV6-5, the J gene TRBJ2-7, with 11 bases identical to TRBD2. The CDR3 DNA sequence: TGTGCCAGCAGTCTAGCGGGGGGCCTCGAGCAGTACTTC. This encodes CASSLAGGLEQYF.